A single sample gave rise to the 28 T cell receptor beta chains below, sequenced in a study of beta chain features in type 1 diabetes. Expressed TCRB transcripts were sequenced because the isolated RNA had all been reverse transcribed beforehand. Some clones are missing from TCRdb's copy, which holds only in-frame ones; the method was immunoSEQ multiplex PCR. Seen here are around 500,000 clones, 9.5% to 12% observed once, and the top ten hold 0.035% to 0.05%. The source material was naive CD4+ T cells from blood. These receptor sequences come from a young woman in good health.

The J gene is TRBJ1-3, the V gene TRBV29-1, with no clear D. CDR3 size: 11 residues. CDR1 and CDR2 (germline): SQVTM, ANQGSEA. V lost 6 bases and J 3 bases, leaving 6 bases between the germline ends. The CDR3: CSVLVGNTIYF. In DNA form, the CDR3 reads TGCAGCGTACTGGTTGGAAACACCATATATTTT.

The chain uses TRBV14 and TRBJ2-4; 7 bases map to TRBD1. The CDR3 runs 19 residues. Germline V gives CDR1 SGHDN, CDR2 FVKESK. The trim removed 4 bases at V and 2 bases at J, leaving 17 bases unmatched. The CDR3 DNA reads TGTGCCAGCAGCCGCTCAGCCTTTAGAGGGGGCCCATCCAAAAACATTCAGTACTTC. Translation: CASSRSAFRGGPSKNIQYF.

There are a few counts of this clone. The J gene is TRBJ2-7, the V gene TRBV4-3; D may be TRBD1 (6 bases). The CDR3 covers 18 residues. Germline CDR1 is LGHNA and CDR2 is YSLEER. The ends were cut back, 3 bases at V and 2 bases at J, with 23 bases in the middle. CDR3 sequence (DNA): TGCGCCAGCAGCCAGGCCATCACCCGACAGGCCGTTACCTACGAGCAGTACTTC. Translation gives CASSQAITRQAVTYEQYF.

This clone has more than one count but fewer than ten. V usage is TRBV28 and J usage is TRBJ1-1, with TRBD1 identical over 7 bases. The junction had 5 bases not matched to a gene; V was cut back by 5 bases and J by 5 bases. The V gene's germline CDR1 is MDHEN and CDR2 SYDVKM. There are 13 residues in the CDR3. The CDR3 loop reads CASSTPTGTEAFF. The CDR3 DNA reads TGTGCCAGCAGTACCCCGACAGGGACTGAAGCTTTCTTT.

The chain recombines TRBV9 with TRBJ1-2; 8 nucleotides agree with TRBD1. The junction had 19 bases not matched to a gene; V was cut back by 0 bases and J by 6 bases. The germline V gene encodes CDR1 SGDLS and CDR2 YYNGEE. The CDR3 covers 19 residues. CDR3 amino acids: CASSVAKSFRADRGNGYTF. In nucleotides, the CDR3 is TGTGCCAGCAGCGTAGCTAAGAGTTTCCGGGCCGACAGGGGTAATGGCTACACCTTC.

The chain is built from TRBV30 and TRBJ1-1, with TRBD1 as a possible D gene (6 bases). The CDR3 is 13 residues long. Trimming removed 2 bases from V and 4 bases from J, with 11 bases in between. Germline V lookup: CDR1 GTSNPN, CDR2 SVGIG (reference sequence). CDR3 amino acids: CAWSWTAVTEAFF. The CDR3 coding sequence is TGTGCCTGGAGTTGGACAGCGGTCACTGAAGCTTTCTTT.

This clone was detected only a few times. The chain uses TRBV7-9 and TRBJ2-7; TRBD1 matches at 8 bases. The CDR3 is made up of 14 amino acids. Trimming at V came to 7 bases and at J to 5 bases, leaving 10 bases not matched to a gene. Germline values: CDR1 SEHNR, CDR2 FQNEAQ (reference sequence). This chain's CDR3 is CASNTGQGVHEQYF. The CDR3 DNA sequence: TGTGCCAGCAACACCGGACAGGGAGTCCACGAGCAGTACTTC.

At least ten counts were recorded for this clone. The chain is built from TRBV14 and TRBJ2-7; no firm D call. The CDR3 is made up of 15 amino acids. Trimming took off 1 base at V and 3 bases at J, with 13 bases between the two ends. Germline V gene data show CDR1 as SGHDN and CDR2 as FVKESK. The CDR3: CASSQAGSASYEQYF. DNA of the CDR3: TGTGCCAGCAGCCAAGCGGGTTCGGCTAGCTACGAGCAGTACTTC.

This chain uses TRBV19 with TRBJ2-7; 10 positions match TRBD1. This CDR3 is built from 13 residues. From germline, CDR1 is LNHDA and CDR2 SQIVND (reference sequence). V shed 7 bases, J shed 5 bases, and the junction held 5 bases outside the gene matches. CDR3: CASNRDRGDEQYF. CDR3 in DNA: TGTGCCAGTAACCGGGACAGGGGCGACGAGCAGTACTTC.

This clone was found a few times. The chain is built from TRBV7-3 and TRBJ2-1; weak D call: TRBD1 (5 bases). CDR3 length equals 16 residues. Trimming took 4 bases from V and 0 from J, leaving 13 bases between them. Germline loops: CDR1 SGHTA, CDR2 FQGTGA. DNA of the CDR3: TGTGCCAGCAGCTCTTCAGGGAAGAGCTCCTACAATGAGCAGTTCTTC. It specifies CASSSSGKSSYNEQFF.

V usage is TRBV4-2 and J usage is TRBJ1-5; D is possibly TRBD1 (6 bases). V gave up 1 base and J gave up 5 bases, with 15 bases separating them. The CDR3 runs 16 residues. Germline CDR1 reads LGHNA; CDR2 reads YNFKEQ. The CDR3 is CASSQGRGKEDQPQHF. The DNA for the CDR3 is TGTGCCAGCAGCCAAGGCAGGGGTAAAGAGGATCAGCCCCAGCATTTT.

This clone was seen a few times. This chain joins TRBV29-1 and TRBJ2-3; 10 bases match TRBD2. Germline-derived CDR1 and CDR2 are SQVTM and ANQGSEA. With 4 bases clipped from V and 5 bases from J, the junction kept 6 bases outside the gene matches. The CDR3 loop spans 14 amino acids. CDR3 sequence: CSVGGPSGGDTQYF. DNA of the CDR3: TGCAGCGTTGGTGGGCCTAGCGGGGGAGATACGCAGTATTTT.

This clone has a handful of counts. The gene calls are TRBV7-7 and TRBJ1-5, with no clear D. V lost 1 base, J lost 5 bases, and 6 bases lay in between. Germline V CDR1 and CDR2: SSHAT, FNYEAQ (reference sequence). The CDR3 runs to 13 residues. The CDR3 bases are TGTGCCAGCAGCTTAGATACTGATCAGCCCCAGCATTTT. This sequence encodes CASSLDTDQPQHF.

This clone was seen a few times. The chain couples TRBV4-2 to TRBJ2-5; 12 bases are a match to TRBD1. Trimming at V came to 3 bases and at J to 5 bases, leaving 4 bases not matched to a gene. The CDR3 is made up of 15 amino acids. Germline V gene data show CDR1 as LGHNA and CDR2 as YNFKEQ. CDR3 sequence reads: CASSHGDRGPETQYF. The CDR3 DNA follows: TGTGCCAGCAGCCACGGGGACAGGGGGCCTGAGACCCAGTACTTC.

The V call is TRBV19, the J call TRBJ2-1; D ambiguous. Trimming removed 4 bases from V and 3 bases from J, with 10 bases in between. CDR3 length: 14 residues. CDR1 LNHDA and CDR2 SQIVND come from the germline V gene (reference sequence). The CDR3 DNA follows: TGTGCCAGTAGTACAGGCAGGAACTACAATGAGCAGTTCTTC. This encodes CASSTGRNYNEQFF. The full variable domain, rest sourced from reference TRBV19 and TRBJ2-1, is DGGITQSPKYLFRKEGQNVTLSCEQNLNHDAMYWYRQDPGQGLRLIYYSQIVNDFQKGDIAEGYSVSREKKESFPLTVTSAQKNPTAFYLCASSTGRNYNEQFFGPGTRLTVL.

This clone occurred many times. This sequence joins TRBV28 and TRBJ2-1; 9 nucleotides match TRBD1. Germline loops: CDR1 MDHEN, CDR2 SYDVKM. Trimming at V came to 4 bases and at J to 5 bases, leaving 6 bases not matched to a gene. CDR3 length equals 15 residues. The CDR3 region has the DNA TGTGCCAGCAGTTCGCGACAGGGGGACGACAATGAGCAGTTCTTC. It translates to CASSSRQGDDNEQFF.

V gene TRBV15 combines with J gene TRBJ2-6; TRBD1 might be the D (6 bases). The germline V gene encodes CDR1 LNHNV and CDR2 YYDKDF (reference sequence). Trimming pared 1 base from V and 0 bases from J, leaving 13 bases between. This CDR3 contains 18 residues. CDR3 region: CATSRARQALSGANVLTF. Written as DNA, the CDR3 is TGTGCCACCAGCAGAGCTAGACAGGCACTCTCTGGGGCCAACGTCCTGACTTTC.

The chain combines TRBV30 with TRBJ2-6; 7 bases map to TRBD1. Trimming at V came to 7 bases and at J to 1 base, leaving 13 bases not matched to a gene. Germline values: CDR1 GTSNPN, CDR2 SVGIG (reference sequence). The CDR3 length is 17 residues. In nucleotides, the CDR3 is TGTGCCTCAAAGGGACAGATCTTGTGGTCTGGGGCCAACGTCCTGACTTTC. Protein: CASKGQILWSGANVLTF.

The chain has TRBV10-3 and TRBJ1-2, with D possibly matching TRBD1 (6 bases). The CDR3 runs 18 residues. The V end was cut by 3 bases, the J end by 2 bases, with 22 bases between. CDR1 is ENHRY, CDR2 SYGVKD, per germline. This CDR3 is CAISDITAPPGANYGYTF. CDR3 bases: TGTGCCATCAGTGATATTACCGCCCCCCCAGGGGCCAACTATGGCTACACCTTC.

The rearrangement joins TRBV15 to TRBJ2-7, with D possibly called TRBD1 or TRBD2 (5 bases each). The CDR3 contains 15 residues. V was cut by 5 bases and J by 4 bases, with 18 bases left in between. Germline-derived CDR1 and CDR2 are LNHNV and YYDKDF (reference sequence). DNA for the CDR3: TGTGCCACCAGCTCACGCCGGGGCCTCCAATACGAGCAGTACTTC. It codes for CATSSRRGLQYEQYF.

This clone showed up just a few times. V and J are TRBV5-1 and TRBJ2-1; TRBD2 matches at 12 bases. The CDR3 contains 18 residues. V was pared by 6 bases and J by 6 bases, with 16 bases of the junction left unmatched. Germline CDR1 SGHRS, CDR2 YFSETQ. CDR3 sequence reads: CASTASILAGGAANEQFF. The DNA of the CDR3 is TGCGCCAGCACCGCCAGTATACTAGCGGGAGGCGCTGCCAATGAGCAGTTCTTC. Supplemented by reference TRBV5-1 and TRBJ2-1, the full variable domain reads KAGVTQTPRYLIKTRGQQVTLSCSPISGHRSVSWYQQTPGQGLQFLFEYFSETQRNKGNFPGRFSGRQFSNSRSEMNVSTLELGDSALYLCASTASILAGGAANEQFFGPGTRLTVL.

The chain joins TRBV6-6 to TRBJ2-7; 11 bases are a match to TRBD1. The CDR3 covers 15 residues. The germline gives CDR1 MNHNY, CDR2 SVGAGI (reference sequence). Trimming at V came to 6 bases and at J to 0 bases, leaving 4 bases not matched to a gene. CDR3 loop: CASRTGTGGSYEQYV. CDR3 nucleotide sequence: TGTGCCAGCAGAACCGGGACAGGGGGCTCCTACGAGCAGTACGTC.

This chain links TRBV6-5 with TRBJ2-7, with TRBD2 identical over 12 bases. Trimming took 6 bases from V and 4 from J; bases not matched to a gene: 7. Germline loops: CDR1 MNHEY, CDR2 SVGAGI. The CDR3 loop spans 15 amino acids. CDR3 nucleotides: TGTGCCAGCAGGTTGACCGGGACTAGCGGGTACGAGCAGTACTTC. It translates to CASRLTGTSGYEQYF.

This clone was observed a few times. The J gene is TRBJ2-3, the V gene TRBV7-9; 8 bases align to TRBD1. Germline V gene sequence: CDR1 SEHNR, CDR2 FQNEAQ (reference sequence). The V and J ends lost 5 bases and 0 bases, in that order; junction bases with no gene match: 7. CDR3 length equals 16 residues. The CDR3 protein is CASSPNRDRSTDTQYF. The CDR3 DNA reads TGTGCCAGCAGCCCCAACCGGGACAGGAGCACAGATACGCAGTATTTT.

There are a few counts of this clone. The V call is TRBV18, the J call TRBJ2-1, with D possibly being TRBD1 (6 bases). The CDR3 has 16 amino acids. Trimming left V 4 bases short and J 0 bases short, with 13 bases between. CDR1 KGHSH and CDR2 LQKENI come from the germline V gene. The CDR3: CASSRSGTHSYNEQFF. The CDR3 DNA reads TGTGCCAGCTCACGATCCGGGACACACTCCTACAATGAGCAGTTCTTC.

This clone turned up a few times. J is TRBJ2-1 and V is TRBV9; possibly TRBD2 for D (6 bases). This CDR3 region has 15 residues. The V end lost 0 bases, the J end lost 5 bases, and 12 bases lay between the germline ends. In germline, CDR1 is SGDLS, CDR2 YYNGEE. The CDR3 loop reads CASSVGDLSNNEQFF. The CDR3 DNA sequence: TGTGCCAGCAGCGTAGGGGACTTAAGCAACAATGAGCAGTTCTTC.

This clone has just a few counts. The genes are TRBV18 and TRBJ2-7; 7 nucleotides align to TRBD1. The J segment lost 3 bases and the V segment lost 6 bases, leaving 5 bases of the junction unmatched. The CDR3 contains 13 residues. Germline V CDR1 and CDR2: KGHSH, LQKENI. The CDR3 region has the DNA TGTGCCAGCTCTCCCCGGGACAGCTACGAGCAGTACGTC. Amino acid sequence: CASSPRDSYEQYV.

This clone has a handful of counts. The gene calls are TRBV27 and TRBJ2-5; the D is unclear. Germline CDR1 is MNHEY and CDR2 is SMNVEV (reference sequence). The CDR3 runs to 11 residues. Trimming stripped 5 bases from V and 7 bases from J, with 8 bases between. The chain's CDR3 is CASSAAGTQYF. DNA for the CDR3: TGTGCCAGCAGTGCCGCAGGGACCCAGTACTTC.